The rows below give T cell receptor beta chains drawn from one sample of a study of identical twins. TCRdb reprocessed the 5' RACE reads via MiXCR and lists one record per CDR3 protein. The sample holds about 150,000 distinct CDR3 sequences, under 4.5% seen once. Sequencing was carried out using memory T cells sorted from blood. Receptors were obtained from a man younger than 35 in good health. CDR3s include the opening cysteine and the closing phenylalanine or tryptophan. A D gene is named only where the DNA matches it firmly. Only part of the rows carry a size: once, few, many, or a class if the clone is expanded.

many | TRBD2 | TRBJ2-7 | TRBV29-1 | CSVVAGVFPYEQYF | TGCAGCGTGGTAGCGGGCGTTTTTCCCTACGAGCAGTACTTC
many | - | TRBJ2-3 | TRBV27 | CASSLSIGNTQYF | TGTGCCAGCAGTTTATCGATAGGAAATACGCAGTATTTT
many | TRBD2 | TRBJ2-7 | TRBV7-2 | CASSNRLAGGYEQYF | TGTGCCAGCAGCAACAGACTAGCGGGAGGCTACGAGCAGTACTTC
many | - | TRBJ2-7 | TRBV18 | CASSPTEYEQYF | TGTGCCAGCTCACCAACAGAGTACGAGCAGTACTTC
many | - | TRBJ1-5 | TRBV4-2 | CASSQDSGSNQPQHF | TGTGCCAGCAGCCAAGATTCAGGTAGCAATCAGCCCCAGCATTTT
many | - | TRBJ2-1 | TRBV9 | CASSVTRRLSSYNEQFF | TGTGCCAGCAGCGTAACCCGACGGCTAAGCTCCTACAATGAGCAGTTCTTC
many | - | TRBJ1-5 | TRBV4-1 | CASSQDPGNSNQPQHF | TGCGCCAGCAGCCAAGATCCCGGGAATAGCAATCAGCCCCAGCATTTT
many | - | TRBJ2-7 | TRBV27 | CASRTPGALGEQYF | TGTGCCAGCAGAACTCCAGGGGCCTTGGGCGAGCAGTACTTC
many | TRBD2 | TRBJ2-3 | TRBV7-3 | CASSLIPSGRAGGTDTQYF | TGTGCCAGCAGCTTAATTCCTAGCGGGAGGGCCGGGGGCACAGATACGCAGTATTTT
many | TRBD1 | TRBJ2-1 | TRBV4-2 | CASSQGQEYNEQFF | TGTGCCAGCAGCCAGGGACAGGAATACAATGAGCAGTTCTTC
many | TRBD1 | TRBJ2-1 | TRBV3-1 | CASSHATGFINEQFF | TGTGCCAGCAGCCACGCGACAGGGTTCATCAATGAGCAGTTCTTC
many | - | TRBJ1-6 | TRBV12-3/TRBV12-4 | CASSSTVSPLHF | TGTGCCAGCAGTTCAACAGTTTCACCCCTCCACTTT
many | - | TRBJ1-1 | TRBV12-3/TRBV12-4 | CASGGTVNTEAFF | TGTGCCAGCGGGGGGACGGTGAACACTGAAGCTTTCTTT
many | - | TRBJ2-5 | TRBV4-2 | CASSQVGLADEETQYF | TGTGCCAGCAGCCAAGTCGGGCTAGCTGATGAAGAGACCCAGTACTTC
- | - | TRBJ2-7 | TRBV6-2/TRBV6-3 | CASRRDAIIYEQYF | TGTGCCAGCAGAAGGGACGCAATAATCTACGAGCAGTACTTC
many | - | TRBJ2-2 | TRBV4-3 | CASSQVAGSGELFF | TGCGCCAGCAGCCAAGTAGCTGGATCCGGGGAGCTGTTTTTT
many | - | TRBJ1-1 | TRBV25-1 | CASSESEAYTEAFF | TGTGCCAGCAGTGAATCCGAGGCTTACACTGAAGCTTTCTTT
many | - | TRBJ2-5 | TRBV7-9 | CASSSDGRTQYF | TGTGCCAGCAGCTCCGACGGGCGGACCCAGTACTTC
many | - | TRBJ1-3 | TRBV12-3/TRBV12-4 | CASIRWGSGNTIYF | TGTGCCAGCATTAGATGGGGGTCTGGAAACACCATATATTTT
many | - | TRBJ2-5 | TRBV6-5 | CASSYSRGAETQYF | TGTGCCAGCAGTTACTCGCGGGGAGCAGAGACCCAGTACTTC
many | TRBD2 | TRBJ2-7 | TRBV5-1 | CASSLEGTSAYEQYF | TGCGCCAGCAGCTTGGAAGGGACTAGCGCCTACGAGCAGTACTTC
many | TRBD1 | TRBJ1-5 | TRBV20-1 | CSAWDRGNQPQHF | TGCAGTGCTTGGGACAGGGGCAATCAGCCCCAGCATTTT
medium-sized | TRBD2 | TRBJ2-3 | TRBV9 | CASSVESGGSADTQYF | TGTGCCAGCAGCGTAGAATCGGGAGGGTCTGCAGATACGCAGTATTTT
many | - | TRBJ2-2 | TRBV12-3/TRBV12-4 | CASSFGGELFF | TGTGCCAGCAGTTTTGGCGGGGAGCTGTTTTTT
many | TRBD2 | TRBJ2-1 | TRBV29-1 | CSVQTVPSGRARTYNEQFF | TGCAGCGTCCAGACGGTCCCTAGCGGGAGGGCCCGGACCTACAATGAGCAGTTCTTC
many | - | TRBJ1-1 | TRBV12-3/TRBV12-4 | CASRLQGGANTEAFF | TGTGCCAGCAGACTTCAAGGAGGGGCGAACACTGAAGCTTTCTTT
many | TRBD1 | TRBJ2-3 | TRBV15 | CATSPHRTGVGTDTQYF | TGTGCCACCAGCCCCCACAGAACAGGGGTCGGCACAGATACGCAGTATTTT
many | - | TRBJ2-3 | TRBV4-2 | CASSPGVPDTQYF | TGTGCCAGCAGCCCTGGAGTGCCAGATACGCAGTATTTT
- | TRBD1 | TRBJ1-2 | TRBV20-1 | CSALRTGEGYTF | TGCAGTGCTCTAAGGACAGGGGAAGGCTACACCTTC
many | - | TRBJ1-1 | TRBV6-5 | CASSYSAGEAFF | TGTGCCAGCAGTTACTCGGCGGGGGAAGCTTTCTTT
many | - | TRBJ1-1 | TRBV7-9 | CASSLAGVQTPEAFF | TGTGCCAGCAGCTTAGCGGGGGTACAGACCCCTGAAGCTTTCTTT
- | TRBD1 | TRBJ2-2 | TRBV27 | CASSLRGQGANTGELFF | TGTGCCAGCAGTTTAAGGGGACAGGGGGCAAACACCGGGGAGCTGTTTTTT
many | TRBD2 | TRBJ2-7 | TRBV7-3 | CASSTKAGAEQYF | TGTGCCAGCAGCACGAAGGCGGGAGCCGAGCAGTACTTC
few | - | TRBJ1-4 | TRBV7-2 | CASSRQNLEKLFF | TGTGCCAGCAGTAGACAGAACCTTGAAAAACTGTTTTTT
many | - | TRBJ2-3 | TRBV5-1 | CASSLDVTDTQYF | TGCGCCAGCAGCTTGGATGTTACGGATACGCAGTATTTT
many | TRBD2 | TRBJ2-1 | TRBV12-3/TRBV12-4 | CASRLAGGYNEQFF | TGTGCCAGCAGACTAGCGGGAGGCTACAATGAGCAGTTCTTC
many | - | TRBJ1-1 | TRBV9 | CASSVLPGELVNF | TGTGCCAGCAGCGTTCTACCCGGCGAGTTGGTCAACTTT
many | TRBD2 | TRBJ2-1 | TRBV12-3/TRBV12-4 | CASSGGGLAGGGSYNEQFF | TGTGCCAGCAGTGGAGGGGGACTAGCGGGAGGGGGATCCTACAATGAGCAGTTCTTC
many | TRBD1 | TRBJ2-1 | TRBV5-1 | CASSLDRGHGNEQFF | TGCGCCAGCAGCTTGGACAGGGGGCATGGCAATGAGCAGTTCTTC
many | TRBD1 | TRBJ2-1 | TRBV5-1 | CASSSVVGTGFSEQFF | TGCGCCAGCAGCTCCGTGGTCGGGACAGGGTTTTCTGAGCAGTTCTTC
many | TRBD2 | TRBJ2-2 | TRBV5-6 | CASRGTLAGGTNTGELFF | TGTGCCAGCAGGGGAACCTTGGCGGGAGGGACGAACACCGGGGAGCTGTTTTTT
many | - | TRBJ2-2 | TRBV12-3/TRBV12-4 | CASIETGELFF | TGTGCCAGCATAGAGACCGGGGAGCTGTTTTTT
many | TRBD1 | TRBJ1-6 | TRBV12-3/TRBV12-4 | CASSMTGSNSPLHF | TGTGCCAGCAGTATGACAGGGTCCAATTCACCCCTCCACTTT
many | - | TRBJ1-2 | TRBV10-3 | CAISNQDYGYTF | TGTGCCATCAGCAACCAGGACTATGGCTACACCTTC
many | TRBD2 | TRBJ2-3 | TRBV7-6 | CASSPLSGGLTDTQYF | TGTGCCAGCAGCCCCCTAAGCGGGGGGCTCACAGATACGCAGTATTTT
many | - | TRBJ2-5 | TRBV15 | CATAETVQETQYF | TGTGCCACGGCGGAGACAGTCCAAGAGACCCAGTACTTC
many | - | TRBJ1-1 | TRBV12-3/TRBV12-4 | CASSPSLTALNTEAFF | TGTGCCAGCAGTCCCTCATTGACAGCCCTGAACACTGAAGCTTTCTTT
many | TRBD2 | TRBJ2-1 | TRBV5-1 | CASTLMGGRSYNEQFF | TGCGCCAGCACCCTCATGGGCGGGAGGTCCTACAATGAGCAGTTCTTC
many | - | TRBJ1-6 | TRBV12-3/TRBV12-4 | CASSLGVGSYNSPLHF | TGTGCCAGCAGTTTAGGGGTCGGCTCCTATAATTCACCCCTCCACTTT
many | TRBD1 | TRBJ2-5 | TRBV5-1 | CASSLGTGGLYGETQYF | TGCGCCAGCAGCTTAGGGACAGGGGGTCTTTACGGAGAGACCCAGTACTTC
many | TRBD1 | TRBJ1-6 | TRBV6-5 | CASSFPQGVYNSPLHF | TGTGCCAGCAGTTTTCCCCAGGGGGTCTATAATTCACCCCTCCACTTT
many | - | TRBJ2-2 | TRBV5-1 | CASSPLRDTGELFF | TGCGCCAGCAGCCCACTTCGGGACACCGGGGAGCTGTTTTTT
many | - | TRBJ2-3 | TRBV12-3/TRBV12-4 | CASSFMRTPPDTQYF | TGTGCCAGCAGTTTCATGAGAACACCGCCAGATACGCAGTATTTT
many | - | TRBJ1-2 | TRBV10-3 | CAISAGESGYTF | TGTGCCATCAGCGCAGGGGAAAGTGGCTACACCTTC